This TCR beta chain was found in a study of control samples from healthy donors and cancer patients. The CDR3 is 16 amino acids. Germline CDR1 and CDR2: SGHRS and YFSETQ. With V trimmed by 4 bases and J by 4 bases, 11 bases remained unmatched. Sequenced by immunoSEQ multiplex PCR; TCRdb stores in-frame clones only, minus some. The sample records 130,000 or so clones, 80% to 95% being singletons. The source of this sequence is a man aged 35 to 55 in good health. The chain couples TRBV5-1 to TRBJ2-3; 8 nucleotides align to TRBD2. Material: blood. CDR3 sequence: CASSTESGGRSDTQYF. CDR3 sequence (DNA): TGCGCCAGCAGCACCGAATCGGGGGGGAGGTCAGATACGCAGTATTTT. Full variable domain (missing parts from reference TRBV5-1 and TRBJ2-3): KAGVTQTPRYLIKTRGQQVTLSCSPISGHRSVSWYQQTPGQGLQFLFEYFSETQRNKGNFPGRFSGRQFSNSRSEMNVSTLELGDSALYLCASSTESGGRSDTQYFGPGTRLTVL.